This T cell receptor beta chain was recorded in a study of cytomegalovirus exposure and HLA in healthy donors. In the case of this clone: Antigen specificity is unknown.

The CDR3 covers 15 residues. Germline V gives CDR1 SGDLS, CDR2 YYNGEE. The V end lost 0 bases, the J end lost 0 bases, and 7 bases lay between the germline ends. General study findings and limits: Accounts indicate the classifier identified cytomegalovirus status with strong specificity and sensitivity.

Assay: immunoSEQ multiplex PCR; the TCRdb copy retains only in-frame clones and omits some. The repertoire holds about 64,000 clones, around 95% seen once, with 5.8% in the top ten. The chain combines TRBV9 with TRBJ1-3; TRBD1 might be the D (6 bases). This receptor was taken from a woman younger than 30 in good health and CMV-seropositive. The sequencing sample was made of PBMCs. CDR3 sequence (DNA): TGTGCCAGCAGCGTAGAAGGGGGCTCTGGAAACACCATATATTTT. Translated, it gives CASSVEGGSGNTIYF. Filled out from reference TRBV9 and TRBJ1-3, the complete variable domain reads DSGVTQTPKHLITATGQRVTLRCSPRSGDLSVYWYQQSLDQGLQFLIQYYNGEERAKGNILERFSAQQFPDLHSELNLSSLELGDSALYFCASSVEGGSGNTIYFGEGSWLTVV.